These 25 T cell receptor beta chains were sequenced from one sample in a study of CD8 T cells in ankylosing spondylitis. TCRdb called the 5' RACE reads again in MiXCR, with one record for every CDR3 protein. The sample comprises roughly 180,000 distinct CDR3 sequences, 10% to 15% of which are singletons, and 8% to 13% rests with the top ten. Sequenced material: blood, either unsorted or a sorted T cell fraction (not recorded which). The receptors stem from a female donor with ankylosing spondylitis or in good health (not recorded which).

Remarks on this clonotype: A single base separates this from a much larger clone, so it may be a read error. The rearrangement joins TRBV5-6 to TRBJ2-2; TRBD1 or TRBD2 may be the D gene (5 bases each). Germline V gene data show CDR1 as SGHDT and CDR2 as YYEEEE. The CDR3 totals 12 residues. The CDR3 is CASSPGSGKLFF. In DNA, the CDR3 is TGTGCCAGCAGCCCAGGGTCCGGGAAGCTGTTTTTT.

For this clonotype: A much larger clone is a single base away; this may be a read error. The chain employs TRBV5-1 and TRBJ1-1, with unresolved D. The V gene lost 3 bases and the J gene lost 3 bases, with 12 bases spanning the gap. The CDR3 sequence is 14 residues long. Per germline, CDR1 SGHRS and CDR2 YFSETQ. CDR3 in DNA: TGCGCCAGCAGCTCCACCGTCTCGTACACTGAAGCTTTCTTT. Amino acids: CASSSTVSYTEAFF.

Many counts were recorded for this clonotype. The chain combines TRBV5-6 with TRBJ1-1; D is unresolved. Trimming shortened V by 0 bases and J by 1 base, and 7 bases separated the two germline ends. The CDR3 has 14 residues. Germline CDR1 and CDR2: SGHDT and YYEEEE. CDR3 DNA: TGTGCCAGCAGCTTGGTAGTGTGGAACACTGAAGCTTTCTTT. Translation: CASSLVVWNTEAFF.

The chain joins TRBV5-1 to TRBJ1-1; D is unresolved. V was shortened by 0 bases and J by 3 bases, with 9 bases between the two germline ends. The germline V gene encodes CDR1 SGHRS and CDR2 YFSETQ. CDR3 size: 14 residues. CDR3 amino acids: CASSLAYDHTEAFF. The CDR3 DNA sequence: TGCGCCAGCAGCTTGGCGTATGATCACACTGAAGCTTTCTTT.

With regard to this clonotype: At one boundary the junction diverges from the germline segment, which might be a read error. The chain recombines TRBV27 with TRBJ1-1; no firm D call. Per the germline V gene, CDR1 is MNHEY and CDR2 is SMNVEV (reference sequence). The CDR3 contains 13 residues. CDR3 in amino acids: CANSLSGNTEAFF. The CDR3 region has the DNA TGTGCCAACAGTTTGTCGGGGAACACTGAAGCTTTCTTT.

This clonotype showed up many times. The chain recombines TRBV29-1 with TRBJ1-2; D gene ambiguous. Trimming took 4 bases from V and 5 from J, leaving 8 bases between them. CDR1 and CDR2 (germline): SQVTM, ANQGSEA. This CDR3 has 11 amino acids. The CDR3 here is CSVVEGYGYTF. The CDR3 region has the DNA TGCAGCGTTGTTGAGGGTTATGGCTACACCTTC.

Many counts were recorded for this clonotype. The gene calls are TRBV12-3 or TRBV12-4 and TRBJ1-1, with TRBD1 matching 7 bases. The CDR3 totals 12 residues. The junction had 2 bases not matched to a gene; V was cut back by 8 bases and J by 2 bases. CDR3 nucleotides: TGTGCCAGCTGGGACAGTAACACTGAAGCTTTCTTT. Translation gives CASWDSNTEAFF.

The table lists this clonotype with many counts. V gene TRBV5-1 combines with J gene TRBJ2-1; 8 bases are shared with TRBD1. CDR1 SGHRS and CDR2 YFSETQ come from the germline V gene. This CDR3 comprises 16 residues. V dropped 4 bases and J dropped 4; count of bases not matched to a gene: 10. CDR3 protein: CASSLLYRDRYNEQFF. Written as DNA, the CDR3 is TGCGCCAGCAGCCTTCTGTACCGGGACAGGTACAATGAGCAGTTCTTC.

The chain combines TRBV4-2 with TRBJ1-1; D remains ambiguous. Trimming took 4 bases from V and 2 from J, leaving 11 bases between them. Germline CDR1 reads LGHNA; CDR2 reads YNFKEQ. This CDR3 is built from 14 residues. CDR3 DNA: TGTGCCAGCAGCCCACCCCAGATAAACACTGAAGCTTTCTTT. Translation: CASSPPQINTEAFF.

The chain employs TRBV12-3 or TRBV12-4 and TRBJ1-3; a possible D gene is TRBD1 (5 bases). This CDR3 comprises 14 residues. Trimming stripped 5 bases from V and 2 bases from J, with 10 bases between. CDR3 sequence: CASSPQGTGNTIYF. In DNA, the CDR3 is TGTGCCAGCAGTCCTCAGGGAACTGGAAACACCATATATTTT.

The chain uses TRBV12-3 or TRBV12-4 and TRBJ2-3, with D maybe TRBD2 (5 bases). The V end lost 2 bases, the J end lost 0 bases, and 9 bases lay between the germline ends. This CDR3 contains 15 residues. The CDR3 loop is CASSLTGISTDTQYF. CDR3 nucleotides: TGTGCCAGCAGTTTAACCGGGATCAGCACAGATACGCAGTATTTT.

The chain recombines TRBV19 with TRBJ1-1, with 7 positions matching TRBD1. The CDR3 totals 16 residues. Germline V gene sequence: CDR1 LNHDA, CDR2 SQIVND (reference sequence). Losses at the gene ends were 6 bases for V and 0 bases for J; bases not matched to a gene: 10. This CDR3 is CASRSLQGDLNTEAFF. CDR3 in DNA: TGTGCCAGTAGATCCCTCCAGGGGGATCTGAACACTGAAGCTTTCTTT.

The table lists this clonotype with many counts. This sequence joins TRBV27 and TRBJ1-5; no definite D call. The germline V gene has CDR1 MNHEY and CDR2 SMNVEV (reference sequence). This CDR3 comprises 16 residues. Trimming cost V 5 bases and J 0 bases, with 14 bases left between them. The CDR3 DNA sequence: TGTGCCAGCAGTACATGGGCGGGGAATAGCAATCAGCCCCAGCATTTT. Amino acid sequence: CASSTWAGNSNQPQHF.

V gene TRBV27 combines with J gene TRBJ2-3, with no clear D. Trimming took off 0 bases at V and 0 bases at J, with 10 bases between the two ends. Germline V gene sequence: CDR1 MNHEY, CDR2 SMNVEV (reference sequence). The CDR3 contains 16 residues. In DNA, the CDR3 is TGTGCCAGCAGTTTATCGGCGCGGCTTAGCACAGATACGCAGTATTTT. It is translated as CASSLSARLSTDTQYF.

The chain is built from TRBV5-1 and TRBJ2-5; weak D call: TRBD1 (5 bases). The V gene's germline CDR1 is SGHRS and CDR2 YFSETQ. V shed 0 bases and J shed 1 base, with 10 bases lying between them. This CDR3 comprises 15 residues. The CDR3 here is CASSLVGAAQETQYF. The CDR3 nucleotides read TGCGCCAGCAGCTTGGTTGGGGCAGCCCAAGAGACCCAGTACTTC.

This clonotype came up many times. The chain is built from TRBV20-1 and TRBJ2-4, with TRBD2 matching over 8 bases. V lost 6 bases, J lost 4 bases, and 11 bases stayed unmatched. Per germline, CDR1 DFQATT and CDR2 SNEGSKA (reference sequence). The CDR3 spans 15 residues. CDR3 DNA sequence: TGCAGTGCCATAGAGATCGGGACTAGGAAAAACATTCAGTACTTC. Protein: CSAIEIGTRKNIQYF.

This chain uses TRBV20-1 with TRBJ2-3, with 10 bases lining up with TRBD1. The CDR3 totals 17 residues. In germline, CDR1 is DFQATT, CDR2 SNEGSKA (reference sequence). The ends lost 5 bases at V and 8 bases at J; junction bases unmatched: 19. The CDR3 spells CSAGAAMTGGLVGTQYF. The CDR3 nucleotides are TGCAGTGCTGGGGCGGCTATGACAGGGGGCTTGGTGGGTACGCAGTATTTT.

In this sample, this clonotype turned up many times. The V call is TRBV7-9, the J call TRBJ2-6; D may be TRBD1 (5 bases). Germline V gene lookup returns CDR1 SEHNR and CDR2 FQNEAQ (reference sequence). V lost 4 bases, J lost 0 bases, and 7 bases lay in between. This CDR3 spans 15 amino acids. CDR3 sequence reads: CASSSTDSGANVLTF. CDR3 in DNA: TGTGCCAGCAGCTCGACAGACTCTGGGGCCAACGTCCTGACTTTC.

This clonotype was detected many times. The CDR3 region has the DNA TGCGCCAGCAGGAGTGGAGTATGGGGCGACGAAGGCTACACCTTC. This codes for CASRSGVWGDEGYTF. The V and J genes are TRBV5-1 and TRBJ1-2; D possibly corresponds to TRBD1 (5 bases). Germline CDR1 and CDR2: SGHRS and YFSETQ. Trimming took 5 bases from V and 8 from J, leaving 22 bases between them. The CDR3 sequence is 15 residues long. The variable domain in full, with the rest retrieved from reference TRBV5-1 and TRBJ1-2, is KAGVTQTPRYLIKTRGQQVTLSCSPISGHRSVSWYQQTPGQGLQFLFEYFSETQRNKGNFPGRFSGRQFSNSRSEMNVSTLELGDSALYLCASRSGVWGDEGYTFGSGTRLTVV.

The chain combines TRBV18 with TRBJ2-3; 7 bases map to TRBD2. The CDR3 has 16 amino acids. V shed 6 bases and J 1 base; nucleotides not matched to a gene: 10. CDR1 KGHSH and CDR2 LQKENI come from the germline V gene. The CDR3 loop reads CASSGLAGAGTDTQYF. As DNA, the CDR3 is TGTGCCAGCTCGGGGCTCGCGGGAGCAGGCACAGATACGCAGTATTTT.

Regarding this clonotype: This may stem from a read error, because a much larger clone lies one nucleotide away. V is TRBV9 and J is TRBJ1-6; D gene unclear. The CDR3 runs to 13 residues. Germline CDR1 reads SGDLS; CDR2 reads YYNGEE. In DNA form, the CDR3 reads TGTGCCAGCAGCGTCGGCAGTAATTCACCCCCCCACTTT. Residues: CASSVGSNSPPHF.

This clonotype occurred a few times. This chain connects TRBV12-3 or TRBV12-4 to TRBJ2-3, with TRBD1 identical over 9 bases. The V segment lost 2 bases and the J segment 13 bases; nucleotides outside the gene matches: 4. CDR3 size: 12 residues. The CDR3 DNA is TGTGCCAGCAGTTTATGGGGACAGGGAGAGTATTTT. It is translated as CASSLWGQGEYF.

The V gene is TRBV5-1, the J gene TRBJ2-1; D is possibly TRBD2 (6 bases). The CDR3 extends over 15 amino acids. V lost 4 bases to trimming and J lost 0 bases, with 11 bases between them. The germline V gene has CDR1 SGHRS and CDR2 YFSETQ. The CDR3 loop is CASSGGLLSYNEQFF. In DNA form, the CDR3 reads TGCGCCAGCAGCGGGGGACTTCTCTCCTACAATGAGCAGTTCTTC.

This clonotype was found a few times. The chain combines TRBV6-1 with TRBJ1-2; D might be TRBD1 (5 bases). V lost 6 bases, J lost 0 bases, and 14 bases lay in between. The CDR3 is made up of 15 amino acids. Per the germline V gene, CDR1 is MNHNS and CDR2 is SASEGT. CDR3 sequence (DNA): TGTGCCAGCAGGGAAAGGCAGGGAGCTAACTATGGCTACACCTTC. It codes for CASRERQGANYGYTF.

This clonotype was seen at least ten times. This chain connects TRBV5-1 to TRBJ2-7; D is unclear. V was pared by 0 bases and J by 4 bases, with 14 bases between. Germline loops: CDR1 SGHRS, CDR2 YFSETQ. This CDR3 is built from 15 residues. The CDR3 DNA reads TGCGCCAGCAGCTTGGCCATCCAAGGGCCATACGAGCAGTACTTC. Its translation: CASSLAIQGPYEQYF.